This T cell receptor (beta chain) appears in the sequencing data of a study of blood T cell repertoires in COVID-19. In the study overall: From the United States, Italy and Spain came samples of acute and convalescent COVID-19. T cells, B-cell-depleted T cells, or PBMCs supplied cDNA or gDNA.

As handled by the study authors: Reference gene primer amplification gave estimated nucleated cell counts. The repertoire was sequenced with immunoSEQ multiplex PCR; TCRdb's copy has only in-frame clones and lacks some. Clone size and V and J calls were adopted from that table, with D and trimming inferred from the DNA. Among approximately 99,000 clones listed, 60% to 85% were seen once. J gave up 4 bases and V 4 bases, and 3 bases lay outside the gene matches. CDR3 length equals 13 residues. The sequenced material came from peripheral blood. The gene calls are TRBV12-3 or TRBV12-4 and TRBJ1-1, with 7 bases that match TRBD1. The origin of this receptor is a woman aged 40 to 55 with acute or convalescent COVID-19. The CDR3: CASSSRGLTEAFF. The CDR3 bases are TGTGCCAGCAGTTCGAGGGGGCTCACTGAAGCTTTCTTT.